The clone carrying this T cell receptor beta chain was seen once. Through a sample-barcoded 5' primer and a J-beta primer mix, a second PCR was run for roughly 7 to 11 cycles. MiXCR was run by TCRdb on the 5' RACE reads, yielding one entry per CDR3 protein. The data show about 290,000 distinct CDR3 sequences, roughly a quarter seen once. The sample comes from a study of blood T cells in healthy people across ages. About 9.6 milliliters of peripheral blood were drawn from each donor into EDTA-treated tubes. Isolated PBMCs totaled at least 6.5 million in each sample. Per germline, CDR1 MDHEN and CDR2 SYDVKM. V lost 3 bases, J lost 6 bases, and 5 bases stayed unmatched. The CDR3 extends over 14 amino acids.

This clonotype was obtained from a woman aged 70 to 79 in good health. The rearrangement uses TRBV28 and TRBJ1-5, with 7 bases matching TRBD1. Sequencing used blood. The CDR3 nucleotides are TGTGCCAGCAGTTTTCGAGGGGGCCTTCAGCCCCAGCATTTT. Its translation: CASSFRGGLQPQHF.